A selection of T cell receptor beta chains follows, all from one sample in a study of PD-L1 blockade in urothelial cancer. This table comes from immunoSEQ multiplex PCR, and its TCRdb copy is limited to in-frame clones, with some not included. This table has tens of thousands of clones, 81% appearing once. The sequences come from PBMCs, collected around atezolizumab (anti-PD-L1) treatment. Every receptor here comes from a man between 65 and 80 years old with urothelial cancer. The CDR3 runs from the conserved cysteine through the conserved F or W. D genes are given only for firm matches. Size is stated for part of the rows, as once, few or many counts, or as a class when the clone is expanded.

abundance	d_gene	v_gene	j_gene	CDR3nt	CDR3aa
-	-	TRBV10-3	TRBJ2-3	TGTGCCATCAGTGAGCAGGGGCGAGGCACAGATACGCAGTATTTT	CAISEQGRGTDTQYF
-	-	TRBV2	TRBJ1-5	TGTGCCAGTTTAGGACAGCTTAATCAGCCCCAGCATTTT	CASLGQLNQPQHF
-	TRBD2	TRBV6-1	TRBJ2-7	TGTGCCAGCAGTGGGCTAGGAGCGGGAGGGTACGAGCAGTACTTC	CASSGLGAGGYEQYF
-	-	TRBV2	TRBJ2-2	TGTGCCAGCAGTGAATTCCGGGATTTAGGGGAGCTGTTTTTT	CASSEFRDLGELFF
-	-	TRBV2	TRBJ1-5	TGTGCCAGCAGTGAACAGGGGAGCAATCAGCCCCAGCATTTT	CASSEQGSNQPQHF
-	-	TRBV2	TRBJ2-7	TGTGCCAGCAGTCGACACTACGAGCAGTACTTC	CASSRHYEQYF
-	-	TRBV7-9	TRBJ1-2	TGTGCCAGCAGCTCAGCGAACATCTATGGCTACACCTTC	CASSSANIYGYTF
few	TRBD1	TRBV5-1	TRBJ2-2	TGCGCCAGCAGCTTGAACCCAGGGGGTACCACCGGGGAGCTGTTTTTT	CASSLNPGGTTGELFF
-	TRBD2	TRBV6-5	TRBJ2-5	TGTGCCAGCAGGCTATCGGGGGGGCGGGAGACCCAGTACTTC	CASRLSGGRETQYF
-	TRBD2	TRBV6-1	TRBJ2-1	TGTGCCAGCAGTCCTAGCGGGAGAGGGAGGAATGAGCAGTTCTTC	CASSPSGRGRNEQFF
-	-	TRBV5-1	TRBJ2-5	TGCGCCAGCACCGGACACTCCACCTCGGAGACCCAGTACTTC	CASTGHSTSETQYF
-	TRBD1	TRBV6-6	TRBJ2-2	TGTGCCAGCAGAATTCCGGGACAGCTCAACACCGGGGAGCTGTTTTTT	CASRIPGQLNTGELFF
-	TRBD1	TRBV28	TRBJ1-3	TGTGCCAGCAGTGCTCAACAGGGGGCTGGAAACACCATATATTTT	CASSAQQGAGNTIYF
-	TRBD1	TRBV19	TRBJ2-1	TGTGCCAGTGCCCTGGGACAGAACAATGAGCAGTTCTTC	CASALGQNNEQFF
-	TRBD2	TRBV19	TRBJ2-1	TGTGCCAGTAGTAGTGGTAGCGGGATTGGAGAGCAGTTCTTC	CASSSGSGIGEQFF
-	-	TRBV2	TRBJ2-3	TGTGCCAGCAATATCGAGGGCACAGATACGCAGTATTTT	CASNIEGTDTQYF
-	TRBD2	TRBV2	TRBJ2-7	TGTGCCAGCAGTGTACTAGCGGGAGCAGGCTCCTACGAGCAGTACTTC	CASSVLAGAGSYEQYF
-	TRBD2	TRBV7-3	TRBJ2-1	TGTGCCAGCAGCTCCCTAGCGGGACCGTCCTACAATGAGCAGTTCTTC	CASSSLAGPSYNEQFF
-	TRBD1	TRBV18	TRBJ2-1	TGTGCCAGCTCACCGGACAGGGGGTCATACAATGAGCAGTTCTTC	CASSPDRGSYNEQFF
-	-	TRBV9	TRBJ1-4	TGTGCCAGCAGCGCTCTAGGGCTACAGGATGAAAAACTGTTTTTT	CASSALGLQDEKLFF
-	TRBD2	TRBV7-2	TRBJ2-1	TGTGCCAGCAGCCCGGGACTAGCGGTGTCCTACAATGAGCAGTTCTTC	CASSPGLAVSYNEQFF
-	-	TRBV21-1	TRBJ2-5	TGTGCCAGCAGAACAGGGAGGGCCCAGTACTTC	CASRTGRAQYF